These 2 T cell receptor beta chains were sequenced from one sample in a study of cytomegalovirus exposure and HLA in healthy donors (dated by TCRdb to the late 2010s). Libraries came from the immunoSEQ multiplex PCR assay. TCRdb holds this immuneACCESS table with in-frame rearrangements only. Some clones are missing; in checked studies, unresolved V genes explain under half, and the rest has no known cause. The sample table contains about 250,000 clones; only one count was recorded for over 75% of them. Jointly, the top ten make up about 11% of the sample. What was sequenced was PBMCs. The receptors shown here come from a man between 18 and 29 years old in good health and CMV-seropositive.

This chain joins TRBV5-6 and TRBJ2-7, with 9 positions matching TRBD2. CDR3 length: 16 amino acids. Germline loops: CDR1 SGHDT, CDR2 YYEEEE. V lost 3 bases to trimming and J lost 2 bases; unmatched junction nucleotides: 9. CDR3 nucleotides: TGTGCCAGCAGCTCCAGGGAGGGCGGGAGGGCCTACGAGCAGTACTTC. Translated: CASSSREGGRAYEQYF.

This clone was seen a few times. This rearrangement joins TRBV2 to TRBJ2-3, with TRBD2 matching over 15 bases. This CDR3 contains 15 residues. Germline CDR1 is SNHLY and CDR2 is FYNNEI. V was pared by 6 bases and J by 7 bases, with 5 bases of the junction left unmatched. The DNA of the CDR3 is TGTGCCAGCAGGAGGACTAGCGGGAGGGCGTATACGCAGTATTTT. Protein sequence: CASRRTSGRAYTQYF.